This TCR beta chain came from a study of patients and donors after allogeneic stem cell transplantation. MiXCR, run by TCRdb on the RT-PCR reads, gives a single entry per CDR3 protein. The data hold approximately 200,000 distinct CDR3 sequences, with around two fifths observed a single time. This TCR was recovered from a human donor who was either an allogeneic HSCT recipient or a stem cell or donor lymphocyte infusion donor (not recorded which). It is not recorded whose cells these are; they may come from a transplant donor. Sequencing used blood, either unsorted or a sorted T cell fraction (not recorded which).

CDR3 DNA: TGCAGCGTTGTGGGAGGACAGAACTATGGCTACACCTTC. Protein: CSVVGGQNYGYTF. The chain couples TRBV29-1 to TRBJ1-2, with D possibly matching TRBD1 (6 bases). CDR1 is SQVTM, CDR2 ANQGSEA, per germline. V gave up 4 bases and J gave up 2 bases, with 11 bases separating them. The CDR3 consists of 13 residues.